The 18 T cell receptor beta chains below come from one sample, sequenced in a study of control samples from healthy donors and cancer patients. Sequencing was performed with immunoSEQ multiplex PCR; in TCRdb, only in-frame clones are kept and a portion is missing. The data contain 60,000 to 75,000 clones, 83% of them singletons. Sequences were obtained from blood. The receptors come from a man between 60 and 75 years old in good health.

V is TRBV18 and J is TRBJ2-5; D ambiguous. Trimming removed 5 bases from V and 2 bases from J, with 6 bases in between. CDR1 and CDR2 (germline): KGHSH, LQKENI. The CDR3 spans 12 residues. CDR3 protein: CASSAYQETQYF. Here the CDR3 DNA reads TGTGCCAGCTCAGCCTATCAAGAGACCCAGTACTTC.

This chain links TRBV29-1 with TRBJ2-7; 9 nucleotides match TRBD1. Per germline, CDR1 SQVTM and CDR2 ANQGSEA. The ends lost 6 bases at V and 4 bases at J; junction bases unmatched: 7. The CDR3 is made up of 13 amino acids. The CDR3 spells CSVRDRAGYEQYF. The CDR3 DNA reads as TGCAGCGTCAGGGACAGGGCCGGGTACGAGCAGTACTTC.

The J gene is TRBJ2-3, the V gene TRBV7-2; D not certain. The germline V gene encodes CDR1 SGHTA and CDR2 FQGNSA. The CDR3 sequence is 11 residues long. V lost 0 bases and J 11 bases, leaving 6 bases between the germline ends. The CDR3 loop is CASSLASRQYF. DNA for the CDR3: TGTGCCAGCAGCTTAGCTAGCAGGCAGTATTTT.

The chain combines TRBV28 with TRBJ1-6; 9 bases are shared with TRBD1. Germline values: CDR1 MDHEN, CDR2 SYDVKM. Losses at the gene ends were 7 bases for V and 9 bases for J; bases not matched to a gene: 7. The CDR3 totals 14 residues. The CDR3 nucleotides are TGTGCCAGCAAAGAAGGACAGGGGTTTTCACCCCTCCACTTT. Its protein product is CASKEGQGFSPLHF.

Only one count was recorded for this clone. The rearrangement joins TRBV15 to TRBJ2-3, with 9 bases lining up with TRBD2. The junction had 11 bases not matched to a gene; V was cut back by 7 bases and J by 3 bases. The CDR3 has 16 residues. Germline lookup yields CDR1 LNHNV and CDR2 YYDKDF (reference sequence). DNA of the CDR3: TGTGCCACCAAAAATAGGGGGGGACTAGCTACAGATACGCAGTATTTT. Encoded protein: CATKNRGGLATDTQYF.

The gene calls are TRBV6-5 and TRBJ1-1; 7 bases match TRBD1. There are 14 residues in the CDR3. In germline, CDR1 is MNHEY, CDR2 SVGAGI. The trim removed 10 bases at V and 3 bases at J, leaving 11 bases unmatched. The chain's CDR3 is CATRQGTRDTEAFF. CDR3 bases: TGTGCCACCCGACAGGGTACGCGGGACACTGAAGCTTTCTTT.

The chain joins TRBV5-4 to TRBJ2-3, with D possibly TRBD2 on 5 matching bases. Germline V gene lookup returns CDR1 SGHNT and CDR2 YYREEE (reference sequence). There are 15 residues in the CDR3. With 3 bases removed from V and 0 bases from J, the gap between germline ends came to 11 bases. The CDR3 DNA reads TGTGCCAGCAGCTCCCCTCGCGGGAGCACAGATACGCAGTATTTT. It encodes CASSSPRGSTDTQYF. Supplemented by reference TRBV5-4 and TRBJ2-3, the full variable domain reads ETGVTQSPTHLIKTRGQQVTLRCSSQSGHNTVSWYQQALGQGPQFIFQYYREEENGRGNFPPRFSGLQFPNYSSELNVNALELDDSALYLCASSSPRGSTDTQYFGPGTRLTVL.

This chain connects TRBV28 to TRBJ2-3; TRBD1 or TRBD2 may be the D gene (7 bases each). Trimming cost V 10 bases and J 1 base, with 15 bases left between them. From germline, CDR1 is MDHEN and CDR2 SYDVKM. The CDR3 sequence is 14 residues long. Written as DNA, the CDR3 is TGTGCCACAGGGGGGGGAGGGGGCACAGATACGCAGTATTTT. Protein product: CATGGGGGTDTQYF.

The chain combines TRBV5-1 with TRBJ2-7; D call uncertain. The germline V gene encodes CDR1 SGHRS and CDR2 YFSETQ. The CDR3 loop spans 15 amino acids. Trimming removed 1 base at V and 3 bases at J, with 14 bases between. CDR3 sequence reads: CASSLIGPANYEQYF. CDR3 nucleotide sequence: TGCGCCAGCAGCTTGATAGGGCCGGCGAACTACGAGCAGTACTTC. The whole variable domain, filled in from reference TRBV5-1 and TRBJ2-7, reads KAGVTQTPRYLIKTRGQQVTLSCSPISGHRSVSWYQQTPGQGLQFLFEYFSETQRNKGNFPGRFSGRQFSNSRSEMNVSTLELGDSALYLCASSLIGPANYEQYFGPGTRLTVT.

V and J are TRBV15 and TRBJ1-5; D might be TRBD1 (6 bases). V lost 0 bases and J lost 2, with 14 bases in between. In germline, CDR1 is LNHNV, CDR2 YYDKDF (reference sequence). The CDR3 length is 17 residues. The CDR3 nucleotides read TGTGCCACCAGCAGAGATCTGGGGGCAGGGGGCAATCAGCCCCAGCATTTT. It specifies CATSRDLGAGGNQPQHF.

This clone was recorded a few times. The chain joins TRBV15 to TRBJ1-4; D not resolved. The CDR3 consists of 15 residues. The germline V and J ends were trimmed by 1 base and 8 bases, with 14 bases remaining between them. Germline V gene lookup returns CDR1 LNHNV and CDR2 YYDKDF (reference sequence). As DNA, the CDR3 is TGTGCCACCAGCAGAGTTCCCCAACGGGGAGAAAAACTGTTTTTT. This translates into CATSRVPQRGEKLFF.

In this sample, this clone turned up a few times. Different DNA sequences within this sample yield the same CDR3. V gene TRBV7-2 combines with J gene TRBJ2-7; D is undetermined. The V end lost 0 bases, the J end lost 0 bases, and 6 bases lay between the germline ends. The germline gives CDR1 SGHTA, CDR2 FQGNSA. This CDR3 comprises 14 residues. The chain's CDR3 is CASSLAGSSYEQYF. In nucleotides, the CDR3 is TGTGCCAGCAGCTTAGCGGGTAGCTCCTACGAGCAGTACTTC.

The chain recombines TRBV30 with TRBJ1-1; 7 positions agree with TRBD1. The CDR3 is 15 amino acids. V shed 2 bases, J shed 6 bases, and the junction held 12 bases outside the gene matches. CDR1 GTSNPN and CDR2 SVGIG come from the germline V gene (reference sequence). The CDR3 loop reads CAWSPQDRDEAEAFF. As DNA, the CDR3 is TGTGCCTGGAGTCCCCAAGACAGGGATGAGGCTGAAGCTTTCTTT.

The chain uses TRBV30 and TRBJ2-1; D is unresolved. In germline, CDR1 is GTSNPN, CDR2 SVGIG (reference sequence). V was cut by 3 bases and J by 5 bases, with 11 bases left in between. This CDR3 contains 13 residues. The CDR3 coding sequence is TGTGCCTGGAGGTCCCCAATGGACAATGAGCAGTTCTTC. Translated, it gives CAWRSPMDNEQFF. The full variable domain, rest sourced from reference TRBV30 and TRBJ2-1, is SQTIHQWPATLVQPVGSPLSLECTVEGTSNPNLYWYRQAAGRGLQLLFYSVGIGQISSEVPQNLSASRPQDRQFILSSKKLLLSDSGFYLCAWRSPMDNEQFFGPGTRLTVL.

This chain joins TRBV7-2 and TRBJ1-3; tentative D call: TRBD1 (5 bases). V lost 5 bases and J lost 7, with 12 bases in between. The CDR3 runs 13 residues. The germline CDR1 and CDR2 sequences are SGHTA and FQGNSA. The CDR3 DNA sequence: TGTGCCAGCAGCACGTTCGAGGGGAACACCATATATTTT. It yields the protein CASSTFEGNTIYF.

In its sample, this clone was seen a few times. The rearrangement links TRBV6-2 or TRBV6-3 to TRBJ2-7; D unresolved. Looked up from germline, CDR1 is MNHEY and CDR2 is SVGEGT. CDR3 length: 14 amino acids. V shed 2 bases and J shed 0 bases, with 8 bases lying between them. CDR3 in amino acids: CASSYRVPSYEQYF. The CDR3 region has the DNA TGTGCCAGCAGTTACAGGGTCCCCTCCTACGAGCAGTACTTC.

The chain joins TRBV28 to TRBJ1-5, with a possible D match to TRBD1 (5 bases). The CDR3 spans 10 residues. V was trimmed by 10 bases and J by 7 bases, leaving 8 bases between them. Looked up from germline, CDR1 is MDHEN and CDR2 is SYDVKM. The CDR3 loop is CATSGQPQHF. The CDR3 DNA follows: TGTGCCACCTCAGGGCAGCCCCAGCATTTT.

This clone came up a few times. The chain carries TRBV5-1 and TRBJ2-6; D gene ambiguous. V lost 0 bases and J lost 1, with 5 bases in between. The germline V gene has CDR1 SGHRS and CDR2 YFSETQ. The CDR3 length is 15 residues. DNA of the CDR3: TGCGCCAGCAGCTTGGCGGGTTCTGGGGCCAACGTCCTGACTTTC. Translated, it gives CASSLAGSGANVLTF.